This note documents a single T cell receptor (beta chain) sequence. Its matching antigen is unknown. Germline-derived CDR1 and CDR2 are MGHRA and YSYEKL. Trimming removed 8 bases at V and 8 bases at J, with 4 bases between. This CDR3 is 10 amino acids long. This record comes from a study of shared clonotypes between healthy human individuals. The repertoire was sequenced with immunoSEQ multiplex PCR; TCRdb's copy has only in-frame clones and lacks some. The table shows about 680,000 clones, with approximately 75% occurring only once. Study conclusions and caveats: Relative to their counterparts shared across all four donors, non-shared clonotypes exhibited diminished generation probabilities.

The origin of this receptor is a woman aged 30 to 39 in good health. The sequenced material came from memory CD4+ T cells sorted from blood. Regarding subset: CD45RA-negative fraction. This sequence joins TRBV4-1 and TRBJ1-6; D gene unclear. The CDR3 protein is CASGYSPLHF. CDR3 nucleotide sequence: TGCGCCAGCGGCTATTCACCCCTCCACTTT.